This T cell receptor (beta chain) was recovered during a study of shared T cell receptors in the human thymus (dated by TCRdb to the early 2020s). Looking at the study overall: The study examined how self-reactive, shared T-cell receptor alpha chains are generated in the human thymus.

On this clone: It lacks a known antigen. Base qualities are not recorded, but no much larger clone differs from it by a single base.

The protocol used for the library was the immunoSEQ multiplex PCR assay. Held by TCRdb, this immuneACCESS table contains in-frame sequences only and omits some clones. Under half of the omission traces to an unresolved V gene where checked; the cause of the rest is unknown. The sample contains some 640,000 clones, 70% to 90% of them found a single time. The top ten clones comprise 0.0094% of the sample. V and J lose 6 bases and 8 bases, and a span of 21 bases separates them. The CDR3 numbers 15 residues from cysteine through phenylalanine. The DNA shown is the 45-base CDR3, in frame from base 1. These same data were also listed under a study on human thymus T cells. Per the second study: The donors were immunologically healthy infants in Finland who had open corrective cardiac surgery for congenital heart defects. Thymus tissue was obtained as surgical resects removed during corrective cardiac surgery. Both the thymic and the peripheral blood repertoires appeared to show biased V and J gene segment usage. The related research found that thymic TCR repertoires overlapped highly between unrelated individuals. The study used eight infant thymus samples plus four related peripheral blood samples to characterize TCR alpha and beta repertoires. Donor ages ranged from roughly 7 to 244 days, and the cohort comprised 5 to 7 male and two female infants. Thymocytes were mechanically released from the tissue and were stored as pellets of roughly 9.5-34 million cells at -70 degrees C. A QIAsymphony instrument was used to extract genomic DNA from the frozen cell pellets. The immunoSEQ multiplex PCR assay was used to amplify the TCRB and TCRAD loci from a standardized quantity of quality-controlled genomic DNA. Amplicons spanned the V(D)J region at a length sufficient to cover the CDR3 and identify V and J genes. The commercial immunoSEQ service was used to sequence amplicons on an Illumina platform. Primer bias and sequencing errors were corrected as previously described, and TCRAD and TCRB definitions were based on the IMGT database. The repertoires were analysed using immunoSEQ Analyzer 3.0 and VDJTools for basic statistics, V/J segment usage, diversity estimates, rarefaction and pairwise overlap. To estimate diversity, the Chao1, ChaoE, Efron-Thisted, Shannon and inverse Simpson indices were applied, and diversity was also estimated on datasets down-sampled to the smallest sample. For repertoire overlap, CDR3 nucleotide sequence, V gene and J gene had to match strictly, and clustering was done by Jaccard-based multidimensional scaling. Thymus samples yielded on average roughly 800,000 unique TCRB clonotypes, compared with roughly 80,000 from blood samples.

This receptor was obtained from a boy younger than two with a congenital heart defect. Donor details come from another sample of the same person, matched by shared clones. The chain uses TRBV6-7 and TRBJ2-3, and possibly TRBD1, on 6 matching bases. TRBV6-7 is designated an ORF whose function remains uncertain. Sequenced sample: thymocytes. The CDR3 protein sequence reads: CASRETGYDKATQYF. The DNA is TGTGCCAGCAGGGAAACAGGGTATGACAAGGCTACGCAGTATTTT.